Below, 15 T cell receptor beta chains from the same sample are listed, as sequenced in a study of molecular identifiers for immune sequencing clone quantification. One entry per CDR3 protein, called by TCRdb with MiXCR from the PCR reads. This table holds more than 550,000 distinct CDR3 sequences, approximately 24% found once. Sequenced input: naive CD8+ T cells from blood, with Jurkat cell RNA spiked in. Subset denoted: FACS-sorted CD8+CD4-CCR7+CD45RA+ naive T cells. The receptors derive from a human donor in good health. Some libraries in this study had Jurkat cell RNA spiked in.

As for this clonotype: The CDR3 does not end in the conserved phenylalanine or tryptophan, so this is likely a read error. The V and J genes are TRBV6-2 or TRBV6-3 and TRBJ2-1; TRBD2 matches 14 bases. The length of the CDR3 is 18 residues. In germline, CDR1 is MNHEY, CDR2 SVGEGT. The junction had 10 bases not matched to a gene; V was cut back by 4 bases and J by 5 bases. CDR3 in DNA: TGTGCCAGCAGTTTACCTACGGGACTAGCGGGAGTACACAATGAGCAGTTCTTA. Protein sequence: CASSLPTGLAGVHNEQFL.

The chain carries TRBV30 and TRBJ2-2; no firm D call. Trimming shortened V by 4 bases and J by 1 base, and 7 bases separated the two germline ends. The germline V gene encodes CDR1 GTSNPN and CDR2 SVGIG (reference sequence). This CDR3 contains 13 residues. CDR3 coding DNA: TGTGCCTGGACCTGGCAGAACACCGGGGAGCTGTTTTTT. The encoded protein is CAWTWQNTGELFF.

This clonotype was observed many times. The chain has TRBV5-6 and TRBJ2-2, with D perhaps TRBD1 (6 bases). The germline gives CDR1 SGHDT, CDR2 YYEEEE. The CDR3 runs to 16 residues. V was pared by 2 bases and J by 0 bases, with 11 bases between. DNA of the CDR3: TGTGCCAGCAGCTTTGGACAGATTACGAACACCGGGGAGCTGTTTTTT. Its translation: CASSFGQITNTGELFF.

In its sample, this clonotype was seen a few times. V gene TRBV19 combines with J gene TRBJ2-1; weak D call: TRBD1 (7 bases). There are 15 residues in the CDR3. The V end lost 5 bases, the J end lost 6 bases, and 17 bases lay between the germline ends. Germline V CDR1 and CDR2: LNHDA, SQIVND (reference sequence). The CDR3 loop reads CASSLAGGLGNEQFF. The CDR3 nucleotides are TGTGCCAGTAGTTTGGCAGGGGGACTTGGCAATGAGCAGTTCTTC.

The rearrangement joins TRBV6-2 or TRBV6-3 to TRBJ1-5, with a tentative D call TRBD1 (5 bases). Germline V CDR1 and CDR2: MNHEY, SVGEGT. The CDR3 contains 15 residues. V was trimmed by 8 bases and J by 5 bases, leaving 19 bases between them. The CDR3 is CASSPHWEGDQPQHF. The CDR3 region has the DNA TGTGCCAGCTCCCCCCACTGGGAAGGGGATCAGCCCCAGCATTTT.

The CDR3 loop is CASSSPTSAEYNEQFF. CDR3 nucleotides: TGTGCCAGCAGCTCCCCGACTAGCGCGGAGTACAATGAGCAGTTCTTC. V and J are TRBV6-6 and TRBJ2-1, with 8 bases lining up with TRBD2. CDR1 MNHNY and CDR2 SVGAGI come from the germline V gene (reference sequence). V lost 6 bases, J lost 4 bases, and 11 bases stayed unmatched. There are 16 residues in the CDR3.

The table lists this clonotype with many counts. The chain couples TRBV9 to TRBJ2-7, with D possibly matching TRBD1 (6 bases). Deletions cut 0 bases from V and 6 bases from J, with 7 bases between. CDR3 length: 12 amino acids. Germline CDR1 and CDR2: SGDLS and YYNGEE. The CDR3 spells CASSVEGGEQYF. CDR3 DNA sequence: TGTGCCAGCAGCGTAGAAGGGGGCGAGCAGTACTTC.

In its sample, this clonotype was seen a few times. This chain uses TRBV7-9 with TRBJ2-7, with D possibly TRBD1 on 5 matching bases. Germline assignment: CDR1 SEHNR and CDR2 FQNEAQ (reference sequence). V was clipped by 2 bases and J by 3 bases, with 14 bases between them. The CDR3 is made up of 15 amino acids. CDR3 residues: CASSLPHGTGYEQYF. CDR3 in DNA: TGTGCCAGCAGCTTACCTCATGGAACAGGCTACGAGCAGTACTTC.

This clonotype has at least ten counts. V is TRBV12-3 or TRBV12-4 and J is TRBJ2-3; TRBD2 aligns across 10 bases. This CDR3 comprises 16 residues. V was clipped by 4 bases and J by 0 bases; unmatched bases: 4. CDR3 loop: CASSYLAGESTDTQYF. The CDR3 coding sequence is TGTGCCAGCAGTTACCTAGCGGGGGAAAGCACAGATACGCAGTATTTT.

This clonotype was recorded at least ten times. The chain employs TRBV11-2 and TRBJ2-3; D uncertain. This CDR3 has 15 amino acids. The ends were cut back, 1 base at V and 4 bases at J, with 12 bases in the middle. CDR1 and CDR2 from the germline V gene are SGHAT and FQNNGV. Here the CDR3 DNA reads TGTGCCAGCAGCTTAGGGGCCAGCGCCTCAGATACGCAGTATTTT. Translated, it gives CASSLGASASDTQYF.

This clonotype was detected many times. The rearrangement uses TRBV7-9 and TRBJ2-5; 7 nucleotides align to TRBD1. Germline V gene data show CDR1 as SEHNR and CDR2 as FQNEAQ (reference sequence). V was clipped by 4 bases and J by 4 bases; unmatched bases: 6. The CDR3 has 14 residues. CDR3 sequence: CASSSDRAPETQYF. CDR3 in DNA: TGTGCCAGCAGCTCTGACAGGGCCCCAGAGACCCAGTACTTC.

This clonotype was detected once. Because it lacks the conserved phenylalanine or tryptophan at the end, this CDR3 is likely a read error. The chain carries TRBV5-8 and TRBJ2-7; 12 nucleotides line up with TRBD2. With V trimmed by 3 bases and J by 6 bases, 7 bases remained unmatched. Per germline, CDR1 SGHTS and CDR2 YDEGEE. There are 15 residues in the CDR3. DNA for the CDR3: TGTGCCAGCAGCTCGCTGACTAGCGGGAGTCTCGAGCAGTACATC. It encodes CASSSLTSGSLEQYI.

This clonotype was picked up many times. The chain has TRBV12-3 or TRBV12-4 and TRBJ2-7, with D tentatively TRBD1 (6 bases). The CDR3 loop spans 13 amino acids. The V and J ends lost 5 bases and 2 bases respectively, with 10 bases between them. The CDR3 nucleotides read TGTGCCAGCAGTGGGACAAAGACCTACGAGCAGTACTTC. It yields the protein CASSGTKTYEQYF.

The CDR3 nucleotides are TGTGCCAGCAGCTTAGGGGACGGCAACACAGATACGCAGTATTTT. Translating it yields CASSLGDGNTDTQYF. The V and J genes are TRBV7-9 and TRBJ2-3; D possibly matches TRBD1 or TRBD2 (5 bases each). The CDR3 consists of 15 residues. The V gene lost 1 base and the J gene lost 2 bases, with 10 bases spanning the gap. The germline V gene has CDR1 SEHNR and CDR2 FQNEAQ (reference sequence).

This clonotype was picked up many times. This sequence joins TRBV12-3 or TRBV12-4 and TRBJ2-3, with D uncertain. The CDR3 length is 15 residues. The V gene lost 2 bases and the J gene lost 0 bases, with 9 bases spanning the gap. The CDR3 DNA reads TGTGCCAGCAGTTTATCAGTAGTTAGCACAGATACGCAGTATTTT. Amino acid sequence: CASSLSVVSTDTQYF.